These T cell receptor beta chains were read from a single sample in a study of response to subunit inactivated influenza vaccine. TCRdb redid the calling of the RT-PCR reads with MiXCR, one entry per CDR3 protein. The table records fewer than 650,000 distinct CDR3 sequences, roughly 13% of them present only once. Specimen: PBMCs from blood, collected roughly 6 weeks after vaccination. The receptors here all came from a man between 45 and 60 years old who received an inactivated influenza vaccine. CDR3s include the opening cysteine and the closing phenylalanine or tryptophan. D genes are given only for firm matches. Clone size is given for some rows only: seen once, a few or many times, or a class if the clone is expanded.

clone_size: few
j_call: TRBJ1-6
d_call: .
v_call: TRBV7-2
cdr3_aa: CASSRLNSPLHF
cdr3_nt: TGTGCCAGCAGTCGGTTGAATTCACCCCTCCACTTT

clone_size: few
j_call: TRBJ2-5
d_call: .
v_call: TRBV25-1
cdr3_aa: CASSEWGRQESQYF
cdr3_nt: TGTGCCAGCAGTGAATGGGGCAGACAAGAGTCCCAGTACTTC

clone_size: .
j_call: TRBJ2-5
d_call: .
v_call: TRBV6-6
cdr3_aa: CASREGALETQYF
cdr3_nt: TGTGCCAGCAGGGAGGGGGCCCTGGAGACCCAGTACTTC

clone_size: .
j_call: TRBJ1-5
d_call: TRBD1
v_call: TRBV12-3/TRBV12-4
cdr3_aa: CASSLRSGRQGSMPQHF
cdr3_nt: TGTGCCAGCAGTTTACGGTCGGGCAGACAGGGGTCTATGCCCCAGCATTTT

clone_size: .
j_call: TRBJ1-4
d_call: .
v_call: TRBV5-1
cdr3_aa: CASSLSARLEEKLFF
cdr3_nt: TGCGCCAGCAGCTTATCGGCTCGCCTTGAAGAAAAACTGTTTTTT

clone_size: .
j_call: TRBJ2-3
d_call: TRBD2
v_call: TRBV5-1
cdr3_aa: CASSLLGWTSADTQYF
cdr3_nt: TGCGCCAGCAGCTTGCTAGGGTGGACTAGCGCAGATACGCAGTATTTT

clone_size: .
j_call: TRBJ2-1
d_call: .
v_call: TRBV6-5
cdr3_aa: CASKGIDNEQFF
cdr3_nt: TGTGCCAGCAAAGGGATCGACAATGAGCAGTTCTTC

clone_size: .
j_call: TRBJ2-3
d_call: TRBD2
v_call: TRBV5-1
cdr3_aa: CASSALAGATDTQYF
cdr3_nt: TGCGCCAGCAGCGCACTAGCGGGAGCCACAGATACGCAGTATTTT

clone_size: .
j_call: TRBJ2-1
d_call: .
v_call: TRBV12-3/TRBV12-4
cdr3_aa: CASSLGAGQNNEQFF
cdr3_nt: TGTGCCAGCAGTTTAGGAGCAGGACAAAACAATGAGCAGTTCTTC

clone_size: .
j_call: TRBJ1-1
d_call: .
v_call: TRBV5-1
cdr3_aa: CASSLAGGRRDTEAFF
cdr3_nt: TGCGCCAGCAGCTTGGCAGGAGGTCGGAGGGACACTGAAGCTTTCTTT

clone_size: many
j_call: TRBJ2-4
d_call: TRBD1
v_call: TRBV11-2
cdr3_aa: CASSPGTGLNIQYF
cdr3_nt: TGTGCCAGCAGCCCCGGGACAGGGCTAAACATTCAGTACTTC

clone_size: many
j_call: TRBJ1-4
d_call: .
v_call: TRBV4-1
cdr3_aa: CASSQDNEKLFF
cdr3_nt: TGCGCCAGCAGCCAAGATAATGAAAAACTGTTTTTT

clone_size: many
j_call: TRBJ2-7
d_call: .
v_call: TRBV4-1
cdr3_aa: CASSQPRQAYEQYF
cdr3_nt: TGCGCCAGCAGCCAGCCTCGACAGGCCTACGAGCAGTACTTC

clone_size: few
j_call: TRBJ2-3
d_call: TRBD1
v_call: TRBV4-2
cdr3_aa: CASSQGQGDTQYF
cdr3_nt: TGTGCCAGCAGCCAAGGACAGGGAGATACGCAGTATTTT

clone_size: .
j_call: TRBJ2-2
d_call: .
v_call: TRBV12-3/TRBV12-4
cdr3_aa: CASSRFYTTLPGELFF
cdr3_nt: TGTGCCAGCAGTCGATTCTACACCACCCTCCCCGGGGAGCTGTTTTTT

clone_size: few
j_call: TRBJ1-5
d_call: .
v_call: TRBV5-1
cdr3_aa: CASSLDPNQPQHF
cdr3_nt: TGCGCCAGCAGCTTGGACCCGAATCAGCCCCAGCATTTT

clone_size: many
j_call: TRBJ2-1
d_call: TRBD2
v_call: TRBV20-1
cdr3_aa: CSARDLKRELSNEQFF
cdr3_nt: TGCAGTGCTAGAGATTTAAAGCGGGAGCTAAGCAATGAGCAGTTCTTC

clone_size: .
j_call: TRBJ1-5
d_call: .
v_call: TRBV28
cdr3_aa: CASSSPPQVSNQPQHF
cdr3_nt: TGTGCCAGCAGTTCTCCCCCACAGGTTAGCAATCAGCCCCAGCATTTT